This paragraph reports one TCR beta chain. As yet, its antigen is unknown. This specimen comes from a study of shared clonotypes between healthy human individuals. Study-level findings and limits: Memory subsets generally showed lower estimated richness than naive subsets. Large depth notwithstanding, sorted-subset sequencing proved incomplete by rarefaction. In contrast to clonotypes shared by all four donors, non-shared clonotypes had lower generation probabilities.

The CDR3 contains 18 residues. Germline values: CDR1 MRHNA, CDR2 SNTAGT. The V end lost 2 bases, the J end lost 5 bases, and 21 bases lay between the germline ends. Sequencing used immunoSEQ multiplex PCR; TCRdb keeps in-frame clones, though not all of them. Here the sample spans roughly 410,000 clones, just over 95% being singletons. This clonotype was obtained from a man aged 25-45 years in good health. V is TRBV6-4 and J is TRBJ2-2; TRBD2 might be the D (5 bases). Sequences were obtained from memory CD8+ T cells sorted from blood. As for subset: CD45RO+ cells pooled with CCR7-negative TemRA cells. CDR3 coding DNA: TGTGCCAGCAGTGACAAGGGAGTGGGGAATCCCTCGACCGGGGAGCTGTTTTTT. As protein: CASSDKGVGNPSTGELFF.